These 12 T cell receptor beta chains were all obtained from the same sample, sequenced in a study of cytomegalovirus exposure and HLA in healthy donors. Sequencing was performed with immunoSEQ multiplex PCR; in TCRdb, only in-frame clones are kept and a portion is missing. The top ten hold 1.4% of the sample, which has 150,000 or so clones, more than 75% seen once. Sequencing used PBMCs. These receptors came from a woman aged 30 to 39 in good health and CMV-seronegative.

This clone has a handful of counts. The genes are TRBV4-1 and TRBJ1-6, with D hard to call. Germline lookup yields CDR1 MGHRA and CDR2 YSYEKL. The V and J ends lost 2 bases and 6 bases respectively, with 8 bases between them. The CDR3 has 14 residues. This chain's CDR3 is CASSQINSNSPLHF. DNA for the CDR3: TGCGCCAGCAGCCAAATAAACAGTAATTCACCCCTCCACTTT.

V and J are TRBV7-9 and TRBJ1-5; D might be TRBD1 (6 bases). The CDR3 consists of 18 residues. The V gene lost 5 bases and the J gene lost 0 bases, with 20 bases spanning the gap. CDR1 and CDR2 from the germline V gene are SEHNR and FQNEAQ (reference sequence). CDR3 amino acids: CASSPGPRGAHSNQPQHF. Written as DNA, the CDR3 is TGTGCCAGCAGCCCCGGCCCACGGGGGGCTCATAGCAATCAGCCCCAGCATTTT.

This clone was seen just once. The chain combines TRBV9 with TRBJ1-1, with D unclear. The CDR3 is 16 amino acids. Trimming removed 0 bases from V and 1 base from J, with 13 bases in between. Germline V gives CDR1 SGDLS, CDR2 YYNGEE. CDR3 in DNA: TGTGCCAGCAGCGTAGCGGCCCAGACTTCGAACACTGAAGCTTTCTTT. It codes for CASSVAAQTSNTEAFF.

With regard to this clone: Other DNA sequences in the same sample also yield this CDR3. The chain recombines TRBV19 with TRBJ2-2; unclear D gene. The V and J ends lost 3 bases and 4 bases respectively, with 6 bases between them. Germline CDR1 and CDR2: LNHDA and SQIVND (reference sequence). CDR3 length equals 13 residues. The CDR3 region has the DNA TGTGCCAGTAGTATTTCCGTCACCGGGGAGCTGTTTTTT. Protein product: CASSISVTGELFF. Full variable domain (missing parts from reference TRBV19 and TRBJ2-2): DGGITQSPKYLFRKEGQNVTLSCEQNLNHDAMYWYRQDPGQGLRLIYYSQIVNDFQKGDIAEGYSVSREKKESFPLTVTSAQKNPTAFYLCASSISVTGELFFGEGSRLTVL.

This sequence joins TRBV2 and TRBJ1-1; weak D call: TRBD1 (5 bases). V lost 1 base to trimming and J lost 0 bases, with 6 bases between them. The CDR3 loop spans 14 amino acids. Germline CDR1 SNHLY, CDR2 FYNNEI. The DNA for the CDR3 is TGTGCCAGCAGTGAAGGACAGCTGAACACTGAAGCTTTCTTT. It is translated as CASSEGQLNTEAFF.

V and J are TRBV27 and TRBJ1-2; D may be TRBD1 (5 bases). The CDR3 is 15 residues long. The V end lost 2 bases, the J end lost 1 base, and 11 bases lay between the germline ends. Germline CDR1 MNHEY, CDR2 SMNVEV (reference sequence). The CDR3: CASSLAGTNNYGYTF. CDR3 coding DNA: TGTGCCAGCAGTTTAGCAGGGACTAATAACTATGGCTACACCTTC.

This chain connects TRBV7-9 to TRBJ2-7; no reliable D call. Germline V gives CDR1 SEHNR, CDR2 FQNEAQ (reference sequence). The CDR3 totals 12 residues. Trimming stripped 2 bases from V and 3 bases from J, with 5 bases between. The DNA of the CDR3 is TGTGCCAGCAGCTTAAACGGCTACGAGCAGTACTTC. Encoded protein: CASSLNGYEQYF. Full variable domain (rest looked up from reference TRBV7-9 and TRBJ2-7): DTGVSQNPRHKITKRGQNVTFRCDPISEHNRLYWYRQTLGQGPEFLTYFQNEAQLEKSRLLSDRFSAERPKGSFSTLEIQRTEQGDSAMYLCASSLNGYEQYFGPGTRLTVT.

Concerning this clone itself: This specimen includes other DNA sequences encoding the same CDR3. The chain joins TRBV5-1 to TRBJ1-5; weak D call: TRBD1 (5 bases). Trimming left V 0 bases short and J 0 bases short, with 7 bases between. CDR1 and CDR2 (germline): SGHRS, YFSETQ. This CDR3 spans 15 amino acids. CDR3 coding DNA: TGCGCCAGCAGCTTGGGGACAAATAGCAATCAGCCCCAGCATTTT. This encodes CASSLGTNSNQPQHF.

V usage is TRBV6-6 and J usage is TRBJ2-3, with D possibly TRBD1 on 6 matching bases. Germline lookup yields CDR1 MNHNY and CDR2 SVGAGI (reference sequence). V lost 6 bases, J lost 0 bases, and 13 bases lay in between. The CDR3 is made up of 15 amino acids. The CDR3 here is CASRYQGSSTDTQYF. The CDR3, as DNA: TGTGCCAGCAGGTACCAGGGGAGCAGCACAGATACGCAGTATTTT.

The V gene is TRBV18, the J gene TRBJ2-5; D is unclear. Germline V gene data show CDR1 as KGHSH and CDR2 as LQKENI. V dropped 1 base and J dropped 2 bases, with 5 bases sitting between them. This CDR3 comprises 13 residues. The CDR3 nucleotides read TGTGCCAGCTCACCACGGCAACAAGAGACCCAGTACTTC. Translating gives CASSPRQQETQYF.

The CDR3 DNA follows: TGTGCCAGCAGCTTTGTCAGCGGGGGCTTTAGCACAGATACGCAGTATTTT. Residues: CASSFVSGGFSTDTQYF. The chain combines TRBV13 with TRBJ2-3; TRBD2 matches at 8 bases. The CDR3 loop spans 17 amino acids. V shed 3 bases and J 0 bases; nucleotides not matched to a gene: 8. Germline V CDR1 and CDR2: PRHDT, FYEKMQ (reference sequence).

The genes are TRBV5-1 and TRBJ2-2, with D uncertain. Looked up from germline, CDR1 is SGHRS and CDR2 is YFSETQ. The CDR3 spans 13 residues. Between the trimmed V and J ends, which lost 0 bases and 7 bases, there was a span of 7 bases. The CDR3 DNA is TGCGCCAGCAGCTTGGAGCTAGGCGGGGAGCTGTTTTTT. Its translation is CASSLELGGELFF.